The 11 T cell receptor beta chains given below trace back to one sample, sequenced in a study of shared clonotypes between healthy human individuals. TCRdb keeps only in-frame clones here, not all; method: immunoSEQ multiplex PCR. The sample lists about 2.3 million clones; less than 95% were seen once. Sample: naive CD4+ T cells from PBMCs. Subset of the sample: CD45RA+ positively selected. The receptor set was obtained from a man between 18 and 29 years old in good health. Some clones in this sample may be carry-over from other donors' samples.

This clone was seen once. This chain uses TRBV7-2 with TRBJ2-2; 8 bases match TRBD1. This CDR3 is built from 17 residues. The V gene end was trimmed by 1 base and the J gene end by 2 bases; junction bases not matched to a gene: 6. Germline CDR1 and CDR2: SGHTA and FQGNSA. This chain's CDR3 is CASSLGTGRGNTGELFF. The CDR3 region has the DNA TGTGCCAGCAGCTTAGGGACAGGGCGGGGAAACACCGGGGAGCTGTTTTTT.

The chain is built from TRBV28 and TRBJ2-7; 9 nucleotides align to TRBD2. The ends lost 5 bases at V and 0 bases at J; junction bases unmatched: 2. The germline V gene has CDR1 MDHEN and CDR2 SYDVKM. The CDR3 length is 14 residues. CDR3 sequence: CASSPSGASYEQYF. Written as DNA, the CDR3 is TGTGCCAGCAGTCCTAGCGGGGCCTCCTACGAGCAGTACTTC.

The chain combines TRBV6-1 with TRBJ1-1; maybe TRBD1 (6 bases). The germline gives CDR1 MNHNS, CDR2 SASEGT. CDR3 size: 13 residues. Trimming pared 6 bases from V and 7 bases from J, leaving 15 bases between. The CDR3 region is CASSKRGDDEAFF. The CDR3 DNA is TGTGCCAGCAGCAAGAGGGGGGATGATGAAGCTTTCTTT.

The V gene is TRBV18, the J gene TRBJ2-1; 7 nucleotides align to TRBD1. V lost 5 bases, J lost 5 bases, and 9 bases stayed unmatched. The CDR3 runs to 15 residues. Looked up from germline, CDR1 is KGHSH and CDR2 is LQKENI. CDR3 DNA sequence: TGTGCCAGCTCAAGACAGGGAGCAACCAACAATGAGCAGTTCTTC. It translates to CASSRQGATNNEQFF.

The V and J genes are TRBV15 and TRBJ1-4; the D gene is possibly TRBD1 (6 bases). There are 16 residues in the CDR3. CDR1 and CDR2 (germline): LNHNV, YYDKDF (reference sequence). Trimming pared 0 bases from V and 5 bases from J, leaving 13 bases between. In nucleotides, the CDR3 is TGTGCCACCAGCAGAGAGAGGACAGCTGTCAATGAAAAACTGTTTTTT. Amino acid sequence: CATSRERTAVNEKLFF.

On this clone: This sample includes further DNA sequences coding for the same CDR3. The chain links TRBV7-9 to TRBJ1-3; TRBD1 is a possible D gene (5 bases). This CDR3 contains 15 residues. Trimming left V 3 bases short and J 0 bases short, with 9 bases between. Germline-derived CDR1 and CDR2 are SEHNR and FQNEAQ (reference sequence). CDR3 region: CASSFLGGSGNTIYF. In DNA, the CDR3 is TGTGCCAGCAGCTTTTTGGGGGGCTCTGGAAACACCATATATTTT. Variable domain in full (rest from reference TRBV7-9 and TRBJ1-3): DTGVSQNPRHKITKRGQNVTFRCDPISEHNRLYWYRQTLGQGPEFLTYFQNEAQLEKSRLLSDRFSAERPKGSFSTLEIQRTEQGDSAMYLCASSFLGGSGNTIYFGEGSWLTVV.

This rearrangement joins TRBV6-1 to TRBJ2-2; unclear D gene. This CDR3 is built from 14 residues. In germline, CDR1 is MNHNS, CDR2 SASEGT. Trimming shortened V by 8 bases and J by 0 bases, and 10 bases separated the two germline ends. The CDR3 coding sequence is TGTGCCAGCTACAGAACTTCGAACACCGGGGAGCTGTTTTTT. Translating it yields CASYRTSNTGELFF.

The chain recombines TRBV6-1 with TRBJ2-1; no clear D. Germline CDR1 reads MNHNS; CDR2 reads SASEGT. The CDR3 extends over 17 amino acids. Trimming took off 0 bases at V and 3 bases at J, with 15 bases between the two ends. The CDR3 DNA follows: TGTGCCAGCAGTGAAGCGTTCCAAGCGAGCCTCTACAATGAGCAGTTCTTC. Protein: CASSEAFQASLYNEQFF.

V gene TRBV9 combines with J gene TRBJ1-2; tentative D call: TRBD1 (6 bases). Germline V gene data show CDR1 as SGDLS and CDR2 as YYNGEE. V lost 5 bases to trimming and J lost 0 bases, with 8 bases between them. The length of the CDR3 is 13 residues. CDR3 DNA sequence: TGTGCCAGCAGACAGGGCCCTAACTATGGCTACACCTTC. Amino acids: CASRQGPNYGYTF.

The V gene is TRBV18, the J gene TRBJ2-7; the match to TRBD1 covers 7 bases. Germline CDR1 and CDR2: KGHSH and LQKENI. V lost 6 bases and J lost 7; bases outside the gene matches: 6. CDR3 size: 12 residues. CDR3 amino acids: CASSDRAEEQYF. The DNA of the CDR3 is TGTGCCAGCTCCGACAGGGCGGAGGAGCAGTACTTC.

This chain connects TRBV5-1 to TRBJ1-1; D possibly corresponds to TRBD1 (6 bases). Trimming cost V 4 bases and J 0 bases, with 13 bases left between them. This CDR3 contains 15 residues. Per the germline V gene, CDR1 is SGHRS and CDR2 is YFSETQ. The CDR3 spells CASSQQTGLNTEAFF. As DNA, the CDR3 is TGCGCCAGCAGCCAACAAACAGGGCTGAACACTGAAGCTTTCTTT.